The source of this T cell receptor beta chain is a study of cytomegalovirus exposure and HLA in healthy donors. V was trimmed by 5 bases and J by 7 bases, leaving 17 bases between them. Germline values: CDR1 LNHDA, CDR2 SQIVND (reference sequence). There are 15 residues in the CDR3. Primers for the PCR totalled 60 Vbeta and 13 Jbeta. Measured with immunoSEQ multiplex PCR; TCRdb has only the in-frame clones, and not every one. The sample data list about 58,000 clones. Findings and limits, study-wide: Sequencing artifact likely explains a cluster of highly shared sequence variants. Most of the CMV-associated TCR beta chains (in a later analysis) appeared to be HLA-restricted.

To note about this clone: Its target is not known.

This sequence was found in a male donor in good health and CMV-seronegative. Specimen: PBMCs. The chain carries TRBV19 and TRBJ2-2, with D perhaps TRBD1 (6 bases). The CDR3 sequence is CASSQGSLKGGELFF. CDR3 DNA: TGTGCCAGTAGTCAGGGGAGCTTGAAGGGCGGGGAGCTGTTTTTT.